This T cell receptor (beta chain) is from a study of T-cell memory formation after mild COVID-19. Study-level results: Pre-infection memory held some responding clones, suggesting pre-existing cross-reactive T cells responded. Later expanders leaned CD4+, whereas day 15 to 85 contracting clones were balanced CD4/CD8.

TCRdb recomputed calls from the 5' RACE reads with MiXCR, one row per CDR3 protein. This sample has about 400,000 distinct CDR3 sequences; approximately 19% occur once, and the top ten carry roughly 21%. This clonotype came up many times. The target antigen is unknown. With 0 bases removed from V and 3 bases from J, the gap between germline ends came to 10 bases. From germline, CDR1 is SGHRS and CDR2 YFSETQ. The CDR3 has 14 residues. The chain has TRBV5-1 and TRBJ2-7, with D perhaps given as TRBD1 or TRBD2 (5 bases each). This receptor was obtained from a man between 18 and 29 years old who had mild COVID-19 (a few samples of this study predate the infection). Cell type and time point are not known. Sequencing was done on a sample of PBMCs or a T cell subset sorted from them (not recorded which). In DNA form, the CDR3 reads TGCGCCAGCAGCTTGGGGGGGTCCCTCTACGAGCAGTACTTC. This gives the protein CASSLGGSLYEQYF.